The rows below give T cell receptor beta chains drawn from one sample of a study of shared clonotypes between healthy human individuals. The data were produced by immunoSEQ multiplex PCR, yet TCRdb's version contains in-frame clones alone and is incomplete. The table has around 500,000 clones, about four fifths seen once. Sequencing was carried out using PBMCs. The receptors shown here come from a middle-aged woman in good health. Some clones in this sample may be carry-over from other donors' samples. CDR3s include the opening cysteine and the closing phenylalanine or tryptophan.

TRBV15,16,CATSRGGRISNQPQHF
TRBV5-5,15,CASSPHGGSGNTIYF
TRBV7-2,15,CASSLTRDPYNEQFF
TRBV6-6,16,CASPTKEVRDGNEQYF
TRBV2,15,CASSADRGLWEKLFF
TRBV10-3,14,CAISESAGGRPQHF
TRBV6-6,15,CAGSKGGLATGELFF
TRBV10-3,14,CAISEGLSNQPQHF
TRBV5-6,13,CASSRDLYNEQFF
TRBV5-8,16,CASSPSVNSGANVLTF
TRBV6-5,13,CASSNRMNTEAFF
TRBV5-1,15,CASSPQDPGGETQYF
TRBV5-4,14,CASSLGRINEKLFF
TRBV29-1,12,CSVLDDQETQYF
TRBV4-3,16,CASSQDYRGLSYEQYF
TRBV18,16,CASSSTGFATNEKLFF
TRBV6-5,14,CASRNRLAPGELFF
TRBV5-1,14,CASSSDRRNEKLFF
TRBV28,14,CASSLTGNHQPQHF
TRBV27,16,CASSPRIGTGGEKLFF